These 29 T cell receptor beta chains came from one sample sequenced in a study of cytomegalovirus exposure and HLA in healthy donors. Clones were read by immunoSEQ multiplex PCR, and TCRdb kept only the in-frame ones, dropping some. This sample has more than 90,000 clones, with approximately 93% found just once. Sequenced: PBMCs. Receptors were obtained from a young woman in good health and CMV-seropositive.

The table lists this clone with a count of one. The rearrangement joins TRBV9 to TRBJ2-3, with TRBD1 identical over 7 bases. Germline lookup yields CDR1 SGDLS and CDR2 YYNGEE. The CDR3 spans 15 residues. With V trimmed by 3 bases and J by 5 bases, 9 bases remained unmatched. In DNA form, the CDR3 reads TGTGCCAGCAGCGCCACGACAGGGATCTTAGATACGCAGTATTTT. Its protein is CASSATTGILDTQYF.

The chain combines TRBV9 with TRBJ1-4, with 8 bases aligning to TRBD1. The germline gives CDR1 SGDLS, CDR2 YYNGEE. V lost 4 bases and J lost 2; bases outside the gene matches: 7. The CDR3 consists of 16 residues. This chain's CDR3 is CASSPRTGRTNEKLFF. The CDR3 nucleotides are TGTGCCAGCAGCCCACGGACAGGGCGGACTAATGAAAAACTGTTTTTT.

The gene calls are TRBV25-1 and TRBJ1-2; a possible D gene is TRBD1 (6 bases). Per the germline V gene, CDR1 is MGHDK and CDR2 is SYGVNS. Trimming left V 3 bases short and J 5 bases short, with 13 bases between. The CDR3 runs 14 residues. CDR3 sequence: CASSDTGISYGYTF. CDR3 DNA sequence: TGTGCCAGCAGTGACACAGGGATTAGTTATGGCTACACCTTC.

The chain joins TRBV11-2 to TRBJ2-3; 9 bases fit TRBD2. CDR1 and CDR2 from the germline V gene are SGHAT and FQNNGV. V trimming: 2 bases; J trimming: 0 bases; junction bases outside the gene matches: 9. The CDR3 sequence is 18 residues long. CDR3 sequence (DNA): TGTGCCAGCAGCTTAACCCCCCTGACTAGCGGTAGCACAGATACGCAGTATTTT. Residues: CASSLTPLTSGSTDTQYF.

The rearrangement links TRBV10-3 to TRBJ2-7, with D possibly being TRBD2 (6 bases). The CDR3 consists of 14 residues. In germline, CDR1 is ENHRY, CDR2 SYGVKD. V was pared by 1 base and J by 7 bases, with 14 bases between. The CDR3 protein is CAISEFRLAREQYF. The CDR3 coding sequence is TGTGCCATCAGTGAGTTTCGGCTAGCGCGGGAGCAGTACTTC.

The chain links TRBV25-1 to TRBJ2-3; 9 bases map to TRBD2. V was clipped by 2 bases and J by 6 bases; unmatched bases: 12. Germline CDR1 and CDR2: MGHDK and SYGVNS. CDR3 length: 17 amino acids. The CDR3: CASSELSGTSSLDTQYF. The CDR3 DNA is TGTGCCAGCAGTGAACTCTCCGGGACTAGCTCGTTGGATACGCAGTATTTT.

V is TRBV4-2 and J is TRBJ2-3; 7 bases map to TRBD2. V lost 0 bases and J lost 6; bases outside the gene matches: 9. Germline CDR1 LGHNA, CDR2 YNFKEQ. This CDR3 contains 16 residues. CDR3 sequence reads: CASSQDFGGRRDTQYF. CDR3 coding DNA: TGTGCCAGCAGCCAAGATTTCGGCGGGAGAAGGGATACGCAGTATTTT.

The V and J genes are TRBV7-2 and TRBJ1-1, with a weak D call TRBD1 (6 bases). The ends were cut back, 6 bases at V and 1 base at J, with 18 bases in the middle. The CDR3 has 16 amino acids. Per the germline V gene, CDR1 is SGHTA and CDR2 is FQGNSA. In DNA form, the CDR3 reads TGTGCCAGCAGGCCCCCTACCGGGACAAAGAACACTGAAGCTTTCTTT. As protein: CASRPPTGTKNTEAFF.

The chain joins TRBV7-2 to TRBJ2-5; TRBD2 might be the D (5 bases). The CDR3 length is 16 residues. The germline V gene encodes CDR1 SGHTA and CDR2 FQGNSA. V gave up 0 bases and J gave up 4 bases, with 15 bases separating them. The CDR3 region has the DNA TGTGCCAGCAGCTTAGCGTCGGTACAAGAGGGAGAGACCCAGTACTTC. The encoded protein is CASSLASVQEGETQYF.

This chain uses TRBV28 with TRBJ2-2, with 8 bases aligning to TRBD1. Germline assignment: CDR1 MDHEN and CDR2 SYDVKM. Trimming at V came to 2 bases and at J to 5 bases, leaving 1 base not matched to a gene. The CDR3 consists of 14 residues. The CDR3 region is CASSLNRGTGELFF. For the CDR3, the DNA is TGTGCCAGCAGTTTAAACAGGGGGACCGGGGAGCTGTTTTTT.

The chain uses TRBV30 and TRBJ1-1, with D unresolved. The V gene's germline CDR1 is GTSNPN and CDR2 SVGIG (reference sequence). The germline V and J ends were trimmed by 0 bases and 3 bases, with 5 bases remaining between them. This CDR3 has 12 amino acids. The DNA of the CDR3 is TGTGCCTGGAGTGTACGGGACACTGAAGCTTTCTTT. Amino acid sequence: CAWSVRDTEAFF.

This clone was seen a few times. V is TRBV18 and J is TRBJ1-5, with a tentative D call TRBD1 (5 bases). This CDR3 has 13 amino acids. The germline V gene encodes CDR1 KGHSH and CDR2 LQKENI. V was clipped by 1 base and J by 5 bases, with 6 bases between them. The chain's CDR3 is CASSPRGDQPQHF. The CDR3, as DNA: TGTGCCAGCTCACCACGGGGGGATCAGCCCCAGCATTTT.

The rearrangement uses TRBV19 and TRBJ2-7; 9 bases are shared with TRBD1. The CDR3 consists of 15 residues. With V trimmed by 6 bases and J by 2 bases, 8 bases remained unmatched. Germline CDR1 reads LNHDA; CDR2 reads SQIVND (reference sequence). The CDR3 here is CASSEDRGSTYEQYF. DNA of the CDR3: TGTGCCAGTAGCGAGGACAGGGGATCGACCTACGAGCAGTACTTC.

In DNA form, the CDR3 reads TGCAGCGTTTCCTCCACGACGCACGAAAAAGGGGGTAACTATGGCTACACCTTC. Encoded protein: CSVSSTTHEKGGNYGYTF. This sequence joins TRBV29-1 and TRBJ1-2, with D perhaps TRBD1 (6 bases). Per germline, CDR1 SQVTM and CDR2 ANQGSEA. The germline V and J ends were trimmed by 5 bases and 1 base, with 26 bases remaining between them. The CDR3 extends over 18 amino acids.

The chain joins TRBV19 to TRBJ2-7, with 8 bases that match TRBD2. Germline loops: CDR1 LNHDA, CDR2 SQIVND (reference sequence). Trimming took 3 bases from V and 6 from J; bases not matched to a gene: 7. This CDR3 comprises 14 residues. CDR3 region: CASSIKRETGEQYF. CDR3 DNA: TGTGCCAGTAGTATTAAGCGGGAGACGGGCGAGCAGTACTTC.

The genes are TRBV19 and TRBJ2-7; 7 nucleotides agree with TRBD1. The junction had 1 base not matched to a gene; V was cut back by 4 bases and J by 4 bases. CDR1 and CDR2 (germline): LNHDA, SQIVND (reference sequence). The CDR3 length is 12 residues. The CDR3 is CASSTQGYEQYF. The CDR3 bases are TGTGCCAGTAGTACACAGGGGTACGAGCAGTACTTC.

The chain couples TRBV19 to TRBJ2-2, with D unclear. Germline CDR1 and CDR2: LNHDA and SQIVND (reference sequence). V shed 8 bases and J shed 0 bases, with 7 bases lying between them. The CDR3 loop spans 13 amino acids. CDR3: CASWRTNTGELFF. DNA of the CDR3: TGTGCCAGTTGGCGGACGAACACCGGGGAGCTGTTTTTT.

V gene TRBV10-3 combines with J gene TRBJ1-2; D not resolved. The V end was cut by 8 bases, the J end by 8 bases, with 18 bases between. The CDR3 extends over 13 amino acids. Germline CDR1 is ENHRY and CDR2 is SYGVKD. The CDR3 nucleotides are TGTGCCATCGGGCCTCCCCAGAATATAGGCTACACCTTC. Translated: CAIGPPQNIGYTF.

This chain joins TRBV4-3 and TRBJ2-5; perhaps TRBD1 as D (6 bases). The CDR3 loop spans 15 amino acids. CDR1 LGHNA and CDR2 YSLEER come from the germline V gene. Trimming left V 4 bases short and J 5 bases short, with 17 bases between. CDR3 loop: CASSPGNYQGETQYF. In DNA form, the CDR3 reads TGCGCCAGCAGCCCGGGCAACTACCAGGGGGAGACCCAGTACTTC.

The chain couples TRBV30 to TRBJ2-7, with 9 bases that match TRBD2. CDR3 length equals 14 residues. V lost 7 bases and J lost 5; bases outside the gene matches: 12. The germline V gene encodes CDR1 GTSNPN and CDR2 SVGIG (reference sequence). The CDR3 coding sequence is TGTGCCTACTCGTCCGGGACTAGCTTCAACGAGCAGTACTTC. This codes for CAYSSGTSFNEQYF. The full variable domain, completed using reference TRBV30 and TRBJ2-7, is SQTIHQWPATLVQPVGSPLSLECTVEGTSNPNLYWYRQAAGRGLQLLFYSVGIGQISSEVPQNLSASRPQDRQFILSSKKLLLSDSGFYLCAYSSGTSFNEQYFGPGTRLTVT.

The J gene is TRBJ2-3, the V gene TRBV18; a weak D match, TRBD1 (6 bases). Germline V gives CDR1 KGHSH, CDR2 LQKENI. Trimming removed 6 bases at V and 0 bases at J, with 19 bases between. The CDR3 is made up of 17 amino acids. CDR3 bases: TGTGCCAGCTCCCCTGTTCTCGAGGGGGTAAGCACAGATACGCAGTATTTT. It codes for CASSPVLEGVSTDTQYF.

V and J are TRBV7-8 and TRBJ2-1; 10 nucleotides agree with TRBD2. Germline CDR1 and CDR2: SGHVS and FQNEAQ. The V segment lost 2 bases and the J segment 4 bases; nucleotides outside the gene matches: 8. CDR3 length: 17 amino acids. CDR3: CASSLFATSGAYNEQFF. CDR3 sequence (DNA): TGTGCCAGCAGCTTATTCGCCACTAGCGGGGCATACAATGAGCAGTTCTTC.

This clone was observed once. The gene calls are TRBV7-8 and TRBJ1-3; 9 bases agree with TRBD1. Germline V gene lookup returns CDR1 SGHVS and CDR2 FQNEAQ. After removal of 0 bases from V and 0 bases from J, the junction contained 6 bases not matched to a gene. CDR3 length equals 18 residues. CDR3 in DNA: TGTGCCAGCAGCTTAGCCTACAGGGGGCGACCCTCTGGAAACACCATATATTTT. Encoded protein: CASSLAYRGRPSGNTIYF.

CDR3 protein: CASSGTSGWNEQFF. CDR3 in DNA: TGTGCCAGCAGTGGGACTAGCGGGTGGAATGAGCAGTTCTTC. The chain employs TRBV2 and TRBJ2-1; 11 bases are a match to TRBD2. CDR1 SNHLY and CDR2 FYNNEI come from the germline V gene. J lost 7 bases, V lost 4 bases, and 3 bases had no gene match. The CDR3 spans 14 residues.

This rearrangement joins TRBV11-3 to TRBJ2-3; D is unresolved. Trimming took 1 base from V and 4 from J, leaving 9 bases between them. The CDR3 spans 14 residues. Germline assignment: CDR1 SGHNT and CDR2 YENEEA. CDR3 sequence (DNA): TGTGCCAGCAGCTTAGGCGCGGTCTCAGATACGCAGTATTTT. It translates to CASSLGAVSDTQYF.

The V gene is TRBV19, the J gene TRBJ2-7; D remains unclear. Between the trimmed V and J ends, which lost 0 bases and 7 bases, there was a span of 7 bases. The CDR3 is made up of 12 amino acids. Germline V gene data show CDR1 as LNHDA and CDR2 as SQIVND (reference sequence). The CDR3 protein is CASSIDGSEQYF. The CDR3 region has the DNA TGTGCCAGTAGTATAGATGGCTCTGAGCAGTACTTC.

The chain uses TRBV7-2 and TRBJ2-2, with TRBD2 identical over 8 bases. The length of the CDR3 is 15 residues. The J segment lost 4 bases and the V segment lost 5 bases, leaving 6 bases of the junction unmatched. Germline values: CDR1 SGHTA, CDR2 FQGNSA. This CDR3 reads CASSPYGRVTGELFF. The CDR3 DNA follows: TGTGCCAGCAGCCCATACGGGAGGGTCACCGGGGAGCTGTTTTTT.

This chain links TRBV6-5 with TRBJ2-7; 8 nucleotides agree with TRBD2. The CDR3 contains 14 residues. Germline assignment: CDR1 MNHEY and CDR2 SVGAGI. V lost 5 bases and J lost 5; bases outside the gene matches: 8. The CDR3 loop reads CASSLGLEFNEQYF. The CDR3 bases are TGTGCCAGCAGTCTGGGACTAGAATTTAACGAGCAGTACTTC.

This sequence joins TRBV29-1 and TRBJ1-2; TRBD1 matches 7 bases. CDR3 length equals 13 residues. The germline V gene has CDR1 SQVTM and CDR2 ANQGSEA. V was pared by 3 bases and J by 3 bases, with 4 bases of the junction left unmatched. CDR3: CSVDDRAYYGYTF. The CDR3 bases are TGCAGCGTTGATGACAGGGCCTACTATGGCTACACCTTC. Drawing the rest from reference TRBV29-1 and TRBJ1-2, the complete variable domain is SAVISQKPSRDICQRGTSLTIQCQVDSQVTMMFWYRQQPGQSLTLIATANQGSEATYESGFVIDKFPISRPNLTFSTLTVSNMSPEDSSIYLCSVDDRAYYGYTFGSGTRLTVV.